The 9 T cell receptor beta chains in this list originate from one sample, sequenced in a study of T cell responses to AZD1222 COVID-19 vaccine. TCRdb's copy holds only in-frame clones and misses some; the assay was immunoSEQ multiplex PCR. Among 100,000 to 150,000 clones listed, more than 80% were seen once. The material sequenced was peripheral blood, taken on day 0 of AZD1222 vaccination. These TCRs come from an adult in good health.

The chain carries TRBV6-5 and TRBJ2-7; D possibly matches TRBD1 or TRBD2 (5 bases each). Trimming shortened V by 8 bases and J by 1 base, and 12 bases separated the two germline ends. Germline CDR1 and CDR2: MNHEY and SVGAGI. This CDR3 has 13 residues. The CDR3 spells CASEGQGSYEQYF. CDR3 nucleotides: TGTGCCAGCGAGGGGCAGGGTTCCTACGAGCAGTACTTC.

For this clone: At one end the junction does not follow the germline gene, possibly because of a read error. The chain employs TRBV11-2 and TRBJ2-5, with D possibly matching TRBD2 (5 bases). The length of the CDR3 is 14 residues. Germline loops: CDR1 SGHAT, CDR2 FQNNGV. The DNA for the CDR3 is TGTGCCAGCAGCTTAGCCGGGGTACAAGTGACCCAGTACTTC. It specifies CASSLAGVQVTQYF. Together with reference TRBV11-2 and TRBJ2-5, the CDR3 gives the full variable domain: EAGVAQSPRYKIIEKRQSVAFWCNPISGHATLYWYQQILGQGPKLLIQFQNNGVVDDSQLPKDRFSAERLKGVDSTLKIQPAKLEDSAVYLCASSLAGVQVTQYFGPGTRLLVL.

The chain employs TRBV6-5 and TRBJ1-2, with 7 bases that match TRBD1. With 2 bases clipped from V and 4 bases from J, the junction kept 10 bases outside the gene matches. CDR3 length: 16 residues. Germline V lookup: CDR1 MNHEY, CDR2 SVGAGI. In DNA form, the CDR3 reads TGTGCCAGCAGTTACAGGTGGACAGGAGAGCTCTATGGCTACACCTTC. This gives the protein CASSYRWTGELYGYTF.

The rearrangement links TRBV2 to TRBJ1-4; D uncertain. Trimming removed 1 base from V and 4 bases from J, with 4 bases in between. CDR1 is SNHLY and CDR2 is FYNNEI in the germline V gene. There are 13 residues in the CDR3. CDR3: CASSEVGNEKLFF. CDR3 bases: TGTGCCAGCAGTGAAGTGGGTAATGAAAAACTGTTTTTT.

This chain connects TRBV18 to TRBJ2-5; D is uncertain. Germline CDR1 and CDR2: KGHSH and LQKENI. V dropped 0 bases and J dropped 5 bases, with 10 bases sitting between them. The CDR3 is 14 residues long. CDR3 coding DNA: TGTGCCAGCTCACCACCGGTCGGATGGGAGACCCAGTACTTC. This gives the protein CASSPPVGWETQYF.

The V and J genes are TRBV5-4 and TRBJ2-5; TRBD1 or TRBD2 may be the D gene (6 bases each). V was cut by 0 bases and J by 4 bases, with 16 bases left in between. The CDR3 spans 16 residues. In germline, CDR1 is SGHNT, CDR2 YYREEE (reference sequence). CDR3 region: CASSLGGRGGLETQYF. CDR3 nucleotide sequence: TGTGCCAGCAGCTTGGGTGGCAGGGGAGGTTTAGAGACCCAGTACTTC.

The rearrangement links TRBV21-1 to TRBJ2-1; TRBD1, as called in the table, went unchecked against the DNA. TRBV21-1 is marked as a pseudogene. The CDR3 totals 16 residues. DNA for the CDR3: TGTGCCAGCAGCAAACTCAGACACAGCTCCTACAATGAGCAGTTCTTC. Amino acids: CASSKLRHSSYNEQFF.

This rearrangement joins TRBV15 to TRBJ2-7; D perhaps matches TRBD1 (6 bases). The CDR3 loop spans 18 amino acids. CDR1 is LNHNV and CDR2 is YYDKDF in the germline V gene (reference sequence). V was cut by 3 bases and J by 0 bases, with 21 bases left in between. The CDR3 DNA reads TGTGCCACCAGCAGGCCACCCCCACAGGGCCGGAGCTCCTACGAGCAGTACTTC. It codes for CATSRPPPQGRSSYEQYF.

This clone was detected a few times. The CDR3 protein is CASRYGGPGQVYEQYF. The CDR3 DNA reads as TGTGCCAGCAGGTACGGTGGGCCAGGGCAAGTCTACGAGCAGTACTTC. V and J are TRBV7-9 and TRBJ2-7; D might be TRBD1 (5 bases). CDR1 and CDR2 from the germline V gene are SEHNR and FQNEAQ (reference sequence). With 6 bases removed from V and 3 bases from J, the gap between germline ends came to 21 bases. CDR3 size: 16 residues.